The 18 T cell receptor beta chains reported below all come from one sample, sequenced in a study of T cells in Graves' hyperthyroidism and ophthalmopathy. Researchers amplified the TCR beta CDR3 regions from RNA transcripts. Primed by the HTBI set, a first-round RT-PCR was run on the TCR CDR3. Using its own MiXCR run on the multiplex PCR reads, TCRdb lists one record per CDR3 protein. The table lists 340,000 or so distinct CDR3 sequences, roughly a fifth of them singletons. Sequencing was performed on blood. Receptor source: a woman aged 50 to 60 with Graves' hyperthyroidism.

Ten or more counts support this clonotype. Here the CDR3 reads CSARRLMPNEKLFF. In nucleotides, the CDR3 is TGCAGTGCTAGGCGCCTTATGCCTAATGAAAAACTGTTTTTT. The chain has TRBV20-1 and TRBJ1-4; no definite D call. Trimming cost V 3 bases and J 3 bases, with 11 bases left between them. The CDR3 runs to 14 residues. Germline-derived CDR1 and CDR2 are DFQATT and SNEGSKA (reference sequence).

Ten or more counts support this clonotype. The chain carries TRBV7-9 and TRBJ2-7; D may match TRBD1 or TRBD2 (5 bases each). The CDR3 runs to 14 residues. The germline CDR1 and CDR2 sequences are SEHNR and FQNEAQ (reference sequence). The ends were cut back, 1 base at V and 3 bases at J, with 10 bases in the middle. The CDR3 DNA reads as TGTGCCAGCAGCTTAGAAGGGACCAACTACGAGCAGTACTTC. It translates to CASSLEGTNYEQYF.

The gene calls are TRBV9 and TRBJ2-7, with 8 bases that match TRBD2. The CDR3 has 15 residues. The V and J ends lost 2 bases and 4 bases, in that order; junction bases with no gene match: 8. The germline gives CDR1 SGDLS, CDR2 YYNGEE. Here the CDR3 DNA reads TGTGCCAGCAGCGTTAGTGGAGCTAGCGGGTACGAGCAGTACTTC. This translates into CASSVSGASGYEQYF.

This clonotype was detected a few times. DNA for the CDR3: TGTGCCAGCAGTGAAAGGGCAGGGGGAGGCTATGGCTACACCTTC. This codes for CASSERAGGGYGYTF. The V gene is TRBV2, the J gene TRBJ1-2; 7 nucleotides align to TRBD1. The ends lost 2 bases at V and 4 bases at J; junction bases unmatched: 7. This CDR3 is 15 amino acids long. Per germline, CDR1 SNHLY and CDR2 FYNNEI.

A few counts support this clonotype. The chain combines TRBV5-5 with TRBJ2-7; D ambiguous. The CDR3 is 16 residues long. V dropped 5 bases and J dropped 4 bases, with 22 bases sitting between them. Looked up from germline, CDR1 is SGHKS and CDR2 is YYEKEE (reference sequence). The CDR3 DNA sequence: TGTGCCAGCAGACAATCCCCCGGGTCGGTGATGTACGAGCAGTACTTC. Residues: CASRQSPGSVMYEQYF.

This clonotype was seen at least ten times. The chain combines TRBV28 with TRBJ2-7, with 9 bases fitting TRBD2. The CDR3 length is 21 residues. J gave up 4 bases and V 4 bases, and 26 bases lay outside the gene matches. In germline, CDR1 is MDHEN, CDR2 SYDVKM. As DNA, the CDR3 is TGTGCCAGCAGTTACCTGGGGCTAGCGGGGCGCTCCGGTGGGGCTCAATACGAGCAGTACTTC. Translating gives CASSYLGLAGRSGGAQYEQYF.

The sample holds many counts of this clonotype. The chain recombines TRBV11-2 with TRBJ2-1, with 7 bases identical to TRBD2. V was clipped by 9 bases and J by 8 bases; unmatched bases: 4. CDR1 is SGHAT, CDR2 FQNNGV, per germline. The length of the CDR3 is 11 residues. The CDR3 region has the DNA TGTGCCAGTAGGCGGGAGCATGAGCAGTTCTTC. Its protein is CASRREHEQFF.

This clonotype was seen ten or more times. J is TRBJ2-5 and V is TRBV12-3 or TRBV12-4; the match to TRBD2 covers 8 bases. The junction had 9 bases not matched to a gene; V was cut back by 2 bases and J by 4 bases. The CDR3 contains 16 residues. The chain's CDR3 is CASSLWSGSYPETQYF. The CDR3 DNA is TGTGCCAGCAGTTTATGGAGCGGGAGTTACCCAGAGACCCAGTACTTC.

This clonotype came up many times. The V gene is TRBV5-1, the J gene TRBJ2-7; TRBD1 might be the D (6 bases). This CDR3 spans 14 amino acids. The germline CDR1 and CDR2 sequences are SGHRS and YFSETQ. The V end lost 0 bases, the J end lost 6 bases, and 13 bases lay between the germline ends. The CDR3 DNA is TGCGCCAGCAGCTTGGCCAGGGGTCTCGCCGAGCAGTACTTC. This encodes CASSLARGLAEQYF.

The chain employs TRBV6-1 and TRBJ2-1; possibly TRBD2 for D (6 bases). The CDR3 totals 15 residues. Trimming pared 5 bases from V and 2 bases from J, leaving 13 bases between. Per germline, CDR1 MNHNS and CDR2 SASEGT. CDR3 sequence reads: CASSPREVPYNEQFF. For the CDR3, the DNA is TGTGCCAGCAGTCCCAGGGAGGTCCCCTACAATGAGCAGTTCTTC.

The J gene is TRBJ1-4, the V gene TRBV2; D remains unclear. The CDR3 sequence is 13 residues long. V gave up 8 bases and J gave up 5 bases, with 12 bases separating them. CDR1 is SNHLY and CDR2 is FYNNEI in the germline V gene. The CDR3 nucleotides are TGTGCCAGCGAGAGACCGCCAAATGAAAAACTGTTTTTT. This translates into CASERPPNEKLFF.

This clonotype was recorded a few times. V is TRBV6-5 and J is TRBJ1-2; tentatively, D is TRBD1 (5 bases). The V end lost 4 bases, the J end lost 2 bases, and 14 bases lay between the germline ends. CDR3 size: 15 residues. Germline loops: CDR1 MNHEY, CDR2 SVGAGI. DNA of the CDR3: TGTGCCAGCAGTTCTCAGTTGGGGGTCAACTATGGCTACACCTTC. Translated: CASSSQLGVNYGYTF.

Turning to this clonotype: This may come from a read error, since a much larger clone is one base off. CDR3 sequence reads: CASSYTGGTGNTIHF. The CDR3 DNA sequence: TGTGCCAGCAGTTATACAGGGGGCACAGGAAACACCATACATTTT. The V and J genes are TRBV27 and TRBJ1-3, with 9 bases aligning to TRBD1. Germline CDR1 is MNHEY and CDR2 is SMNVEV (reference sequence). This CDR3 has 15 amino acids.

The V and J genes are TRBV28 and TRBJ1-1, with D possibly TRBD1 on 6 matching bases. In germline, CDR1 is MDHEN, CDR2 SYDVKM. The germline V and J ends were trimmed by 7 bases and 5 bases, with 11 bases remaining between them. The CDR3 length is 12 residues. In DNA, the CDR3 is TGTGCCAGCAAACCAGGGGAGACTGAAGCTTTCTTT. Translated, it gives CASKPGETEAFF.

Many counts were recorded for this clonotype. The V and J genes are TRBV7-9 and TRBJ2-7, with 10 bases identical to TRBD2. V gave up 4 bases and J gave up 6 bases; unmatched junction bases: 6. The CDR3 contains 14 residues. Germline V CDR1 and CDR2: SEHNR, FQNEAQ (reference sequence). The CDR3 region is CASSSSGGLSEQYF. The DNA for the CDR3 is TGTGCCAGCAGCTCTAGCGGGGGTCTCAGCGAGCAGTACTTC. Together with reference TRBV7-9 and TRBJ2-7, the CDR3 gives the full variable domain: DTGVSQNPRHKITKRGQNVTFRCDPISEHNRLYWYRQTLGQGPEFLTYFQNEAQLEKSRLLSDRFSAERPKGSFSTLEIQRTEQGDSAMYLCASSSSGGLSEQYFGPGTRLTVT.

The chain has TRBV2 and TRBJ1-1; 7 bases are a match to TRBD1. The CDR3 loop spans 15 amino acids. CDR1 SNHLY and CDR2 FYNNEI come from the germline V gene. J lost 5 bases, V lost 1 base, and 7 bases had no gene match. CDR3: CASSEGGTALTEAFF. Here the CDR3 DNA reads TGTGCCAGCAGTGAAGGAGGGACAGCACTAACTGAAGCTTTCTTT.

Points on this clonotype: One end of the junction fails to match germline, which may point to a read error. This chain joins TRBV7-7 and TRBJ1-3, with a weak D call TRBD1 (5 bases). Germline V gene sequence: CDR1 SSHAT, CDR2 FNYEAQ (reference sequence). The CDR3 has 16 residues. CDR3 DNA sequence: TGTGCTAGCAGCCCGCTGACAGCAAGCTCTGGAAACACCATATATTTT. This gives the protein CASSPLTASSGNTIYF.

This clonotype was recorded many times. The chain combines TRBV28 with TRBJ2-5, with TRBD1 identical over 8 bases. Losses at the gene ends were 7 bases for V and 4 bases for J; bases not matched to a gene: 8. Germline V gives CDR1 MDHEN, CDR2 SYDVKM. CDR3 length equals 14 residues. This CDR3 reads CASTLGRGRETQYF. DNA for the CDR3: TGTGCCAGCACCCTCGGCAGGGGGCGAGAGACCCAGTACTTC.